This T cell receptor beta chain was identified in a study of PD-1 blockade in classical Hodgkin lymphoma. Exposure to brentuximab vedotin varied, and each patient had relapsed following autologous stem cell transplantation. Germline loops: CDR1 SEHNR, CDR2 FQNEAQ (reference sequence). Trimming took 5 bases from V and 6 from J, leaving 14 bases between them. This CDR3 is 14 amino acids long. In its sample, this clone ranks as medium-sized (0.01 to 0.1%). Repertoires were generated with immunoSEQ multiplex PCR, while TCRdb's copy carries only in-frame clones and drops some. Of 20,000 to 30,000 clones in the sample, around 86% were seen once.

This TCR was recovered from a human donor with classical Hodgkin lymphoma. The chain has TRBV7-9 and TRBJ2-4; D may be TRBD2 (5 bases). Here the sequenced sample was peripheral blood mononuclear cells (PBMCs), taken before the second cycle of nivolumab. The DNA of the CDR3 is TGTGCCAGCAGCAGCCCGGGGTTCGGAAACATTCAGTACTTC. Translated: CASSSPGFGNIQYF.